Following are 10 T cell receptor beta chains from one sample sequenced in a study of vaccination and CD4 T cells after COVID-19. Sequenced with the Oncomine TCR Beta short-read assay was DNA taken from cultured CD4+ T cells. MiXCR, applied by TCRdb to the PCR reads, yields one record per CDR3 protein. Of some 13,000 distinct CDR3 sequences in the sample, roughly 61% are singletons; the top ten hold 6.5% to 9%. As for treatment: approximately nine-day PBMC culture with coronavirus spike peptide pools or control peptides (ViraFEST assay). The antigens for these receptors are not known. Sequencing used CD4+ T cells from blood, cultured in vitro. Receptors originate from a human donor who had recovered from COVID-19.

The V and J genes are TRBV25-1 and TRBJ2-2, with 9 bases lining up with TRBD1. Germline CDR1 is MGHDK and CDR2 is SYGVNS. V lost 7 bases, J lost 7 bases, and 7 bases stayed unmatched. This CDR3 has 14 residues. The CDR3 DNA reads as TGTGCCAGCACCAGGACAGGGGTGGGCGGGGAGCTGTTTTTT. It codes for CASTRTGVGGELFF.

In this sample, this clonotype turned up a few times. The rearrangement links TRBV24-1 to TRBJ2-1; TRBD1 matches 10 bases. The CDR3 loop spans 16 amino acids. Germline CDR1 KGHDR, CDR2 SFDVKD. V was clipped by 0 bases and J by 8 bases; unmatched bases: 6. CDR3 sequence: CATSDLKDRGIDEQFF. Written as DNA, the CDR3 is TGTGCCACCAGTGATTTGAAGGACAGGGGGATCGATGAGCAGTTCTTC.

This chain connects TRBV7-8 to TRBJ2-1, with a weak D call TRBD1 (6 bases). V lost 1 base and J 3 bases, leaving 16 bases between the germline ends. The CDR3 has 17 amino acids. CDR1 and CDR2 from the germline V gene are SGHVS and FQNEAQ. The CDR3 region has the DNA TGTGCCAGCAGCTTAGGAAGACCGGGACAATACTACAATGAGCAGTTCTTC. Residues: CASSLGRPGQYYNEQFF.

J is TRBJ1-2 and V is TRBV6-1; possible D gene TRBD1, 6 bases. Per germline, CDR1 MNHNS and CDR2 SASEGT. The CDR3 is 16 amino acids. Between the trimmed V and J ends, which lost 1 base and 8 bases, there was a span of 20 bases. CDR3 sequence: CASSEVLTGTSEGYTF. DNA for the CDR3: TGTGCCAGCAGTGAAGTCCTCACAGGGACCTCGGAGGGCTACACCTTC.

This rearrangement joins TRBV20-1 to TRBJ2-3; 12 bases map to TRBD2. The CDR3 sequence is 16 residues long. CDR1 is DFQATT and CDR2 is SNEGSKA in the germline V gene (reference sequence). After removal of 4 bases from V and 2 bases from J, the junction contained 7 bases not matched to a gene. CDR3 nucleotides: TGCAGTGCTATCCCTAGCGGGAGGGGCTTCACAGATACGCAGTATTTT. Amino acids: CSAIPSGRGFTDTQYF.

V is TRBV4-3 and J is TRBJ1-2, with D tentatively TRBD1 (5 bases). The CDR3 runs to 15 residues. Germline values: CDR1 LGHNA, CDR2 YSLEER. V shed 4 bases and J shed 1 base, with 13 bases lying between them. The chain's CDR3 is CASSLVGTHNYGYTF. CDR3 bases: TGCGCCAGCAGCCTAGTTGGGACGCATAACTATGGCTACACCTTC.

The rearrangement uses TRBV27 and TRBJ1-1; 7 bases map to TRBD1. Germline V gives CDR1 MNHEY, CDR2 SMNVEV (reference sequence). The CDR3 contains 14 residues. V lost 6 bases and J lost 2; bases outside the gene matches: 6. CDR3 protein: CASRAGGDNTEAFF. For the CDR3, the DNA is TGTGCCAGCAGAGCAGGGGGGGATAACACTGAAGCTTTCTTT.

This clonotype has more than one count but fewer than ten. The chain has TRBV6-1 and TRBJ1-6; 7 bases are a match to TRBD1. Germline V lookup: CDR1 MNHNS, CDR2 SASEGT. The CDR3 totals 15 residues. Trimming at V came to 5 bases and at J to 5 bases, leaving 6 bases not matched to a gene. This CDR3 is CASSPNTGDNSPLHF. The CDR3 DNA sequence: TGTGCCAGCAGTCCAAATACAGGGGATAATTCACCCCTCCACTTT.

The chain has TRBV5-1 and TRBJ2-3, with 7 positions matching TRBD1. Trimming removed 0 bases from V and 4 bases from J; junction bases left unmatched: 8. Germline assignment: CDR1 SGHRS and CDR2 YFSETQ. The CDR3 runs 16 residues. CDR3 residues: CASSLAGTEGADTQYF. The CDR3 DNA sequence: TGCGCCAGCAGCTTGGCCGGGACAGAAGGAGCAGATACGCAGTATTTT.

V is TRBV2 and J is TRBJ2-3, with TRBD2 as a possible D gene (6 bases). V was shortened by 3 bases and J by 5 bases, with 9 bases between the two germline ends. The length of the CDR3 is 13 residues. The V gene's germline CDR1 is SNHLY and CDR2 FYNNEI. The CDR3 DNA reads TGTGCCAGCAGTGACGGGAGAAGAGATACGCAGTATTTT. Amino acids: CASSDGRRDTQYF.